These 25 T cell receptor beta chains share one sample of origin, sequenced in a study of blood T cell repertoires in COVID-19. The protocol was immunoSEQ multiplex PCR, while the TCRdb copy is restricted to in-frame clones and leaves out a portion. The repertoire holds 100,000 or so clones, with roughly 81% as singletons. The sample comprised peripheral blood. These receptors were taken from a human donor in a cohort sampled during active COVID-19.

The chain couples TRBV11-3 to TRBJ1-4; D is unclear. This CDR3 comprises 14 residues. Trimming removed 5 bases from V and 4 bases from J, with 11 bases in between. Germline V gene lookup returns CDR1 SGHNT and CDR2 YENEEA. CDR3 DNA sequence: TGTGCCAGCAGCCGAGACGGGGATAATGAAAAACTGTTTTTT. It is translated as CASSRDGDNEKLFF.

The rearrangement joins TRBV19 to TRBJ2-2; D might be TRBD1 (5 bases). V was trimmed by 7 bases and J by 1 base, leaving 10 bases between them. Per germline, CDR1 LNHDA and CDR2 SQIVND (reference sequence). This CDR3 has 14 amino acids. CDR3 DNA: TGTGCCAGTATAACAGGTCAGAACACCGGGGAGCTGTTTTTT. This gives the protein CASITGQNTGELFF.

This clone was recorded once. The chain employs TRBV4-3 and TRBJ2-5; 10 positions match TRBD1. Trimming at V came to 4 bases and at J to 5 bases, leaving 7 bases not matched to a gene. The CDR3 length is 15 residues. Germline-derived CDR1 and CDR2 are LGHNA and YSLEER. DNA of the CDR3: TGCGCCAGCAGCCGAGGACAGGGGGTTTGGGAGACCCAGTACTTC. As protein: CASSRGQGVWETQYF.

V is TRBV30 and J is TRBJ2-2; TRBD1 matches at 9 bases. The V gene's germline CDR1 is GTSNPN and CDR2 SVGIG (reference sequence). Losses at the gene ends were 1 base for V and 4 bases for J; bases not matched to a gene: 7. There are 16 residues in the CDR3. For the CDR3, the DNA is TGTGCCTGGAGTGGCCCCGGGACAGGGCTCACCGGGGAGCTGTTTTTT. This translates into CAWSGPGTGLTGELFF.

The genes are TRBV4-2 and TRBJ1-2; D may be TRBD1 (5 bases). The CDR3 is made up of 14 amino acids. Germline-derived CDR1 and CDR2 are LGHNA and YNFKEQ. V shed 1 base and J shed 2 bases, with 8 bases lying between them. CDR3 coding DNA: TGTGCCAGCAGCCAAGTCGGACAAAACTATGGCTACACCTTC. Residues: CASSQVGQNYGYTF.

This clone was counted only a few times. The V gene is TRBV30, the J gene TRBJ1-1; 7 bases match TRBD1. J gave up 4 bases and V 3 bases, and 8 bases lay outside the gene matches. CDR1 is GTSNPN and CDR2 is SVGIG in the germline V gene (reference sequence). The CDR3 contains 14 residues. CDR3 region: CAWRTGSTSTEAFF. The CDR3 nucleotides are TGTGCCTGGAGGACAGGGAGCACCTCCACTGAAGCTTTCTTT. The whole variable domain, filled in from reference TRBV30 and TRBJ1-1, reads SQTIHQWPATLVQPVGSPLSLECTVEGTSNPNLYWYRQAAGRGLQLLFYSVGIGQISSEVPQNLSASRPQDRQFILSSKKLLLSDSGFYLCAWRTGSTSTEAFFGQGTRLTVV.

J is TRBJ2-3 and V is TRBV4-3; D ambiguous. Germline CDR1 is LGHNA and CDR2 is YSLEER. Between the trimmed V and J ends, which lost 1 base and 5 bases, there was a span of 7 bases. The CDR3 sequence is 13 residues long. The CDR3 bases are TGCGCCAGCAGCCAAGGAATGAGAGATACGCAGTATTTT. Translated: CASSQGMRDTQYF.

This clone was counted once. The chain uses TRBV5-1 and TRBJ1-2, with a possible D match to TRBD1 (6 bases). CDR1 is SGHRS and CDR2 is YFSETQ in the germline V gene. This CDR3 spans 14 amino acids. Trimming took off 2 bases at V and 8 bases at J, with 16 bases between the two ends. DNA of the CDR3: TGCGCCAGCAGCTTTGGGGGGGCGATTCCGGGCTACACCTTC. This gives the protein CASSFGGAIPGYTF.

The gene calls are TRBV7-2 and TRBJ1-2; TRBD1 might be the D (5 bases). V was shortened by 4 bases and J by 8 bases, with 11 bases between the two germline ends. The germline gives CDR1 SGHTA, CDR2 FQGNSA. The CDR3 loop spans 12 amino acids. CDR3: CASSSEGWGYTF. CDR3 sequence (DNA): TGTGCCAGCAGCTCGGAGGGGTGGGGCTACACCTTC.

The CDR3 is CASTRSGLQRTDTQYF. Written as DNA, the CDR3 is TGTGCCAGCACCCGTAGCGGACTACAGCGCACAGATACGCAGTATTTT. This chain connects TRBV7-2 to TRBJ2-3, with a weak D call TRBD2 (6 bases). Between the trimmed V and J ends, which lost 7 bases and 1 base, there was a span of 18 bases. The CDR3 spans 16 residues. Germline assignment: CDR1 SGHTA and CDR2 FQGNSA.

The chain employs TRBV14 and TRBJ2-7; TRBD2 might be the D (5 bases). The length of the CDR3 is 14 residues. The germline CDR1 and CDR2 sequences are SGHDN and FVKESK. With 0 bases removed from V and 9 bases from J, the gap between germline ends came to 15 bases. CDR3 amino acids: CASSQESRVPVQYF. In DNA, the CDR3 is TGTGCCAGCAGCCAAGAGTCGAGGGTTCCCGTGCAGTACTTC.

The genes are TRBV7-9 and TRBJ1-1, with 7 nucleotides matching TRBD1. CDR1 is SEHNR, CDR2 FQNEAQ, per germline (reference sequence). The trim removed 3 bases at V and 8 bases at J, leaving 3 bases unmatched. This CDR3 has 12 residues. The chain's CDR3 is CASSFGQAEAFF. The CDR3 nucleotides read TGTGCCAGCAGCTTCGGACAGGCCGAAGCTTTCTTT.

This chain uses TRBV18 with TRBJ1-3; D is unclear. The CDR3 is 15 amino acids. V was pared by 0 bases and J by 4 bases, with 10 bases between. Germline CDR1 KGHSH, CDR2 LQKENI. This CDR3 reads CASSPPKHNGNTIYF. The CDR3 bases are TGTGCCAGCTCACCACCGAAACATAACGGAAACACCATATATTTT.

The V gene is TRBV15, the J gene TRBJ1-1; 9 nucleotides agree with TRBD1. The V segment lost 9 bases and the J segment 2 bases; nucleotides outside the gene matches: 10. The CDR3 has 15 residues. The V gene's germline CDR1 is LNHNV and CDR2 YYDKDF (reference sequence). CDR3 in DNA: TGTGCCACGACCACCGGGACAGGGTTTAACACTGAAGCTTTCTTT. It codes for CATTTGTGFNTEAFF.

The genes are TRBV28 and TRBJ1-2, with 7 bases that match TRBD1. The CDR3 is made up of 13 amino acids. Germline CDR1 and CDR2: MDHEN and SYDVKM. The junction had 11 bases not matched to a gene; V was cut back by 6 bases and J by 10 bases. CDR3 sequence: CASRAQTGDDYTF. The CDR3 region has the DNA TGTGCCAGCAGGGCCCAAACAGGGGATGACTACACCTTC.

This chain joins TRBV6-2 or TRBV6-3 and TRBJ2-1, with D tentatively TRBD2 (5 bases). This CDR3 spans 16 amino acids. Trimming pared 3 bases from V and 9 bases from J, leaving 21 bases between. Germline lookup yields CDR1 MNHEY and CDR2 SVGEGT. The CDR3 DNA reads TGTGCCAGCAGTTATAGCGCTCCCGCGGGTTCCGTTGAGCAGTTCTTC. It specifies CASSYSAPAGSVEQFF.

This clone was seen a single time. V is TRBV5-8 and J is TRBJ1-5, with D possibly matching TRBD1 (5 bases). This CDR3 contains 17 residues. Per germline, CDR1 SGHTS and CDR2 YDEGEE. The V end was cut by 0 bases, the J end by 0 bases, with 13 bases between. The CDR3 DNA reads TGTGCCAGCAGCTTGGAGACAGTCAGTTCTAGCAATCAGCCCCAGCATTTT. Residues: CASSLETVSSSNQPQHF.

V and J are TRBV6-2 or TRBV6-3 and TRBJ1-5; TRBD1 matches at 8 bases. J gave up 6 bases and V 2 bases, and 12 bases lay outside the gene matches. This CDR3 has 17 amino acids. CDR1 and CDR2 (germline): MNHEY, SVGEGT. The CDR3 loop reads CASSYGQGARTIQPQHF. The CDR3 DNA is TGTGCCAGCAGTTACGGGCAGGGGGCTAGGACGATTCAGCCCCAGCATTTT.

The rearrangement joins TRBV12-3 or TRBV12-4 to TRBJ2-7, with a weak D call TRBD1 (6 bases). This CDR3 comprises 12 residues. V was cut by 6 bases and J by 6 bases, with 12 bases left in between. Here the CDR3 DNA reads TGTGCCAGCAGCCTCGACAGGCTCGAGCAGTACTTC. This sequence encodes CASSLDRLEQYF.

The J gene is TRBJ2-7, the V gene TRBV19; TRBD1 aligns across 7 bases. With 8 bases clipped from V and 2 bases from J, the junction kept 6 bases outside the gene matches. The germline gives CDR1 LNHDA, CDR2 SQIVND (reference sequence). The CDR3 loop spans 13 amino acids. The CDR3 loop reads CASGNRGTYEQYF. The CDR3 DNA is TGTGCCAGTGGAAACAGGGGAACCTACGAGCAGTACTTC.

J is TRBJ1-4 and V is TRBV10-3, with D possibly matching TRBD1 (6 bases). Per the germline V gene, CDR1 is ENHRY and CDR2 is SYGVKD. V was cut by 3 bases and J by 7 bases, with 12 bases left in between. The CDR3 is 14 residues long. The CDR3 region has the DNA TGTGCCATCAGTGAAAGGGGGTTTGTTGAAAAACTGTTTTTT. It specifies CAISERGFVEKLFF.

The chain has TRBV7-9 and TRBJ2-2, with D unresolved. The CDR3 spans 15 residues. V gave up 2 bases and J gave up 4 bases, with 11 bases separating them. The V gene's germline CDR1 is SEHNR and CDR2 FQNEAQ (reference sequence). The CDR3 is CASSLFPGSTGELFF. For the CDR3, the DNA is TGTGCCAGCAGCTTATTTCCAGGCTCCACCGGGGAGCTGTTTTTT.

In this sample, this clone turned up a few times. CDR3 DNA sequence: TGTGCCAGCAGCCGGTTTAGCGGGGGGGCCTTTGATGAGCAGTTCTTC. This gives the protein CASSRFSGGAFDEQFF. This chain links TRBV11-2 with TRBJ2-1; TRBD2 matches 11 bases. This CDR3 spans 16 amino acids. V trimming: 5 bases; J trimming: 8 bases; junction bases outside the gene matches: 11. Germline V gene sequence: CDR1 SGHAT, CDR2 FQNNGV.

The rearrangement links TRBV7-8 to TRBJ1-5, with 9 bases fitting TRBD1. The trim removed 6 bases at V and 2 bases at J, leaving 11 bases unmatched. Germline CDR1 SGHVS, CDR2 FQNEAQ. This CDR3 region has 17 residues. The DNA of the CDR3 is TGTGCCAGCAGGCCCGGGACAGGGCCCTTCGGCAATCAGCCCCAGCATTTT. Translating gives CASRPGTGPFGNQPQHF.

This chain joins TRBV3-1 (or the pseudogene TRBV3-2) and TRBJ1-5; D might be TRBD1 (5 bases). The V gene lost 2 bases and the J gene lost 6 bases, with 8 bases spanning the gap. The germline V gene encodes CDR1 LGHDT and CDR2 YNNKEL (reference sequence). CDR3 length: 13 amino acids. CDR3 sequence (DNA): TGTGCCAGCAGCCAATCGGGGGGTCAGCCCCAGCATTTT. It yields the protein CASSQSGGQPQHF.